The entry below describes one T cell receptor beta chain. With a J-beta primer mix and a sample-barcoded 5' primer, a second PCR ran 7 to 11 cycles. TCRdb recomputed calls from the 5' RACE reads with MiXCR, one row per CDR3 protein. The data show around 990,000 distinct CDR3 sequences, almost 25% seen once. The data originate from a study of blood T cells in healthy people across ages. CDR1 is SGHAT, CDR2 FQDESV, per germline (reference sequence). The CDR3 has 16 residues. J lost 5 bases, V lost 4 bases, and 10 bases had no gene match. This same sample was also part of a study on T cells of mothers and their children.

The specimen was blood. This chain uses TRBV11-1 with TRBJ2-1; TRBD2 agrees at 8 bases. The receptor was derived from a girl aged 2 to 10 in good health. The CDR3 region has the DNA TGTGCCAGCAGCTCCCTAGCTACGGGGGGGAACAATGAGCAGTTCTTC. This encodes CASSSLATGGNNEQFF.